Below, 14 T cell receptor beta chains from the same sample are listed, as sequenced in a study of blood T cells in healthy people across ages. A second PCR of 7 to 11 cycles used a sample-barcoded 5' primer and a J-beta primer mix. TCRdb ran MiXCR on the 5' RACE reads and lists one entry per CDR3 protein. This table holds about 640,000 distinct CDR3 sequences, about 53% found once. Sequences were obtained from blood. These receptors were taken from a man in his 60s in good health.

This chain uses TRBV4-1 with TRBJ2-3, with 7 bases matching TRBD2. J gave up 0 bases and V 4 bases, and 10 bases lay outside the gene matches. The CDR3 extends over 17 amino acids. CDR1 MGHRA and CDR2 YSYEKL come from the germline V gene. The CDR3 nucleotides read TGCGCCAGCAGCCCAACAGGAGGTAGCGGGAGCACAGATACGCAGTATTTT. Translating gives CASSPTGGSGSTDTQYF.

The chain links TRBV20-1 to TRBJ2-3, with TRBD2 as a possible D gene (5 bases). Trimming shortened V by 7 bases and J by 0 bases, and 5 bases separated the two germline ends. Germline CDR1 reads DFQATT; CDR2 reads SNEGSKA (reference sequence). This CDR3 spans 11 amino acids. This chain's CDR3 is CSGTSTDTQYF. CDR3 bases: TGCAGTGGGACTAGCACAGATACGCAGTATTTT.

This clonotype has more than one count but fewer than ten. The chain has TRBV5-1 and TRBJ1-6; D is unclear. The CDR3 is 15 residues long. The germline V and J ends were trimmed by 2 bases and 0 bases, with 6 bases remaining between them. Per germline, CDR1 SGHRS and CDR2 YFSETQ. CDR3 in amino acids: CASSFGSSYNSPLHF. For the CDR3, the DNA is TGCGCCAGCAGCTTCGGGAGCTCCTATAATTCACCCCTCCACTTT.

The chain links TRBV28 to TRBJ1-1; tentatively, D is TRBD1 (6 bases). The V end was cut by 3 bases, the J end by 3 bases, with 17 bases between. The CDR3 has 16 residues. CDR1 is MDHEN and CDR2 is SYDVKM in the germline V gene. This CDR3 is CASSFDAGEGDTEAFF. CDR3 DNA sequence: TGTGCCAGCAGTTTCGATGCGGGCGAGGGGGACACTGAAGCTTTCTTT.

The CDR3 protein is CASSVQGPDNEQFF. CDR3 in DNA: TGCGCCAGCAGCGTCCAGGGGCCGGACAATGAGCAGTTCTTC. The chain combines TRBV5-1 with TRBJ2-1; tentatively, D is TRBD1 (6 bases). The CDR3 is 14 amino acids. V gave up 4 bases and J gave up 5 bases, with 13 bases separating them. CDR1 SGHRS and CDR2 YFSETQ come from the germline V gene.

The chain carries TRBV3-1 and TRBJ2-1; the D gene is possibly TRBD2 (5 bases). CDR3 length equals 13 residues. Trimming left V 5 bases short and J 10 bases short, with 15 bases between. Per germline, CDR1 LGHDT and CDR2 YNNKEL (reference sequence). The CDR3 is CASSARGPYEQFF. In nucleotides, the CDR3 is TGTGCCAGCAGCGCCAGAGGGCCCTACGAGCAGTTCTTC.

This clonotype occurred a few times. The genes are TRBV12-3 or TRBV12-4 and TRBJ1-5; tentatively, D is TRBD1 (6 bases). The V end was cut by 3 bases, the J end by 7 bases, with 13 bases between. The length of the CDR3 is 14 residues. CDR3 bases: TGTGCCAGCAGTTTGAGACAGGAGGGCCAGCCCCAGCATTTT. It specifies CASSLRQEGQPQHF.

V and J are TRBV28 and TRBJ1-4, with a tentative D call TRBD1 (5 bases). Between the trimmed V and J ends, which lost 5 bases and 8 bases, there was a span of 18 bases. There are 15 residues in the CDR3. CDR1 and CDR2 (germline): MDHEN, SYDVKM. The CDR3 region is CASSPPGQGREKLFF. The CDR3 coding sequence is TGTGCCAGCAGTCCCCCCGGGCAGGGCCGGGAAAAACTGTTTTTT. The full variable domain, rest sourced from reference TRBV28 and TRBJ1-4, is DVKVTQSSRYLVKRTGEKVFLECVQDMDHENMFWYRQDPGLGLRLIYFSYDVKMKEKGDIPEGYSVSREKKERFSLILESASTNQTSMYLCASSPPGQGREKLFFGSGTQLSVL.

The chain is built from TRBV20-1 and TRBJ2-7, with unresolved D. CDR3 length: 11 residues. The germline V gene encodes CDR1 DFQATT and CDR2 SNEGSKA (reference sequence). Trimming took off 5 bases at V and 2 bases at J, with 7 bases between the two ends. The DNA of the CDR3 is TGCAGTGCTCGCGTGACCTACGAGCAGTACTTC. Translated, it gives CSARVTYEQYF.

This chain links TRBV7-9 with TRBJ2-1; D unresolved. The CDR3 contains 15 residues. CDR1 SEHNR and CDR2 FQNEAQ come from the germline V gene (reference sequence). The ends were cut back, 0 bases at V and 10 bases at J, with 16 bases in the middle. CDR3 protein: CASSLAQPHHSEQFF. DNA of the CDR3: TGTGCCAGCAGCTTAGCGCAGCCCCATCATTCCGAGCAGTTCTTC.

This clonotype was found once. The rearrangement links TRBV5-1 to TRBJ2-5; D is unresolved. CDR1 is SGHRS and CDR2 is YFSETQ in the germline V gene. The CDR3 is 12 residues long. V lost 3 bases and J 7 bases, leaving 10 bases between the germline ends. CDR3 sequence reads: CASSSTESTQYF. CDR3 DNA: TGCGCCAGCAGCTCGACTGAGTCGACCCAGTACTTC.

On this clonotype itself: At one end the junction does not follow the germline gene, possibly because of a read error. The gene calls are TRBV7-2 and TRBJ2-3; 10 bases are a match to TRBD2. The CDR3 has 15 residues. Germline V lookup: CDR1 SGHTA, CDR2 FQGNSA. CDR3 protein: CVSSLDSGGVDTQYF. The CDR3 DNA reads as TGTGTCAGCAGCTTAGACAGCGGGGGGGTAGATACGCAGTATTTT.

The V gene is TRBV20-1, the J gene TRBJ1-2; a possible D gene is TRBD1 (6 bases). The CDR3 is 14 residues long. Germline V gene data show CDR1 as DFQATT and CDR2 as SNEGSKA (reference sequence). The germline V and J ends were trimmed by 0 bases and 7 bases, with 15 bases remaining between them. The CDR3 protein is CSARDYRDATGYTF. The CDR3 DNA reads TGCAGTGCTAGAGATTACAGGGATGCCACTGGCTACACCTTC.

The chain joins TRBV7-2 to TRBJ2-4; D call uncertain. The J call is in doubt because the DNA end fits TRBJ2-7 better. In germline, CDR1 is SGHTA, CDR2 FQGNSA. The CDR3 has 12 amino acids. CDR3 in DNA: TGTGCCAGCAGCTTAAATCGCTGCGAGCAGTACTTC. Translated: CASSLNRCEQYF.